Presented here are 19 T cell receptor beta chains from one specimen sequenced in a study of T cells expressing NK-cell markers. TCRdb reprocessed the 5' RACE reads and stores each CDR3 protein as one record, lacking DNA. This sample contains fewer than 300,000 distinct CDR3 sequences. The sequencing input was blood T cells: a sorted CD56 or NKG2C T cell subset, CD4+ or CD8+ T cells, or bulk PBMC T cells (not recorded which). All receptors derive from a woman aged 18 to 75 in good health.

V gene TRBV20-1 combines with J gene TRBJ2-1; absent DNA, TCRdb's TRBD2 call cannot be checked. Germline V gene sequence: CDR1 DFQATT, CDR2 SNEGSKA (reference sequence). CDR3 length: 16 residues. The CDR3 is CSARTRGLAGVGEQFF.

The gene calls are TRBV7-3 and TRBJ1-3; the D gene TCRdb calls, TRBD1, cannot be checked with no DNA. The CDR3 has 14 amino acids. The germline CDR1 and CDR2 sequences are SGHTA and FQGTGA. The CDR3 region is CASSRSPPGNTIYF.

V gene TRBV6-2 or TRBV6-3 combines with J gene TRBJ1-5. From germline, CDR1 is MNHEY and CDR2 SVGEGT. The CDR3 totals 12 residues. Here the CDR3 reads CASSYLSQPQHF.

The rearrangement links TRBV5-1 to TRBJ2-3; TCRdb returns TRBD1, unconfirmable since there is no DNA. The CDR3 sequence is 13 residues long. Germline assignment: CDR1 SGHRS and CDR2 YFSETQ. CDR3 residues: CASSEDRSYTQYF.

The genes are TRBV4-3 and TRBJ1-6. Germline loops: CDR1 LGHNA, CDR2 YSLEER. The CDR3 consists of 17 residues. The CDR3 protein is CASSQDRVGRSNSPLHF.

This chain joins TRBV12-3 or TRBV12-4 and TRBJ2-2; TCRdb reports TRBD2, a call that lacks DNA to check it against. The CDR3 is made up of 17 amino acids. Here the CDR3 reads CASTPTSGRGGTGELFF.

The chain links TRBV7-2 to TRBJ1-2; as DNA is missing, the TRBD1 call by TCRdb cannot be tested. Germline values: CDR1 SGHTA, CDR2 FQGNSA. This CDR3 spans 14 amino acids. The CDR3 reads CASSPGGAVYGYTF.

The rearrangement joins TRBV18 to TRBJ2-7; TCRdb's D gene call, TRBD2, goes unchecked for lack of DNA. Germline V gives CDR1 KGHSH, CDR2 LQKENI. CDR3 length: 14 amino acids. The CDR3 reads CASSPVGQNYEQYF.

The CDR3 sequence is CASSLTGGPYNEQFF. The chain joins TRBV12-3 or TRBV12-4 to TRBJ2-1; as DNA is missing, the TRBD2 call by TCRdb cannot be tested. CDR3 length: 15 residues.

The chain is built from TRBV5-5 and TRBJ2-5; with no DNA, the TCRdb D assignment of TRBD1 cannot be verified. The CDR3 is 13 amino acids. The germline V gene has CDR1 SGHKS and CDR2 YYEKEE (reference sequence). CDR3 region: CASARWSGETQYF.

The V and J genes are TRBV5-1 and TRBJ1-1; TCRdb indicates TRBD1, and absent DNA this call remains unverified. The germline V gene has CDR1 SGHRS and CDR2 YFSETQ. The CDR3 runs 14 residues. CDR3 region: CASSRQGLRTEAFF.

This chain connects TRBV20-1 to TRBJ1-1; checking the TCRdb D call of TRBD1 is not possible without DNA. The CDR3 loop spans 15 amino acids. Germline-derived CDR1 and CDR2 are DFQATT and SNEGSKA (reference sequence). The CDR3 loop is CSAPPGQRKNTEAFF.

The chain recombines TRBV4-3 with TRBJ2-7; the D call from TCRdb, TRBD2, cannot be confirmed without DNA. Per the germline V gene, CDR1 is LGHNA and CDR2 is YSLEER. There are 15 residues in the CDR3. CDR3 in amino acids: CASSQGGTRRDEQYF.

The gene calls are TRBV7-8 and TRBJ2-5. Germline V gives CDR1 SGHVS, CDR2 FQNEAQ. The CDR3 is 12 amino acids. The CDR3 reads CASSSTTWTQYF.

This chain joins TRBV12-3 or TRBV12-4 and TRBJ1-2; there is no DNA to check the TCRdb D call of TRBD1. This CDR3 has 15 amino acids. The CDR3 sequence is CASSVMGQANYGYTF.

This chain joins TRBV10-3 and TRBJ2-1; TCRdb's assignment of TRBD2 cannot be checked, as there is no DNA. CDR3 length: 17 amino acids. Germline-derived CDR1 and CDR2 are ENHRY and SYGVKD. CDR3 in amino acids: CAIRRGIAGGSGDEQFF.

This chain connects TRBV12-3 or TRBV12-4 to TRBJ2-6. CDR3 length equals 16 residues. The chain's CDR3 is CASSLVGSSGANVLTF.

V gene TRBV20-1 combines with J gene TRBJ2-3; TCRdb picks TRBD1, but there is no DNA to check that call. The CDR3 sequence is 14 residues long. The germline V gene encodes CDR1 DFQATT and CDR2 SNEGSKA (reference sequence). CDR3 region: CSARWAASTDTQYF.

The genes are TRBV20-1 and TRBJ2-7; TCRdb gives TRBD1 as the D gene, but with no DNA this cannot be confirmed. The CDR3 has 15 residues. Looked up from germline, CDR1 is DFQATT and CDR2 is SNEGSKA (reference sequence). The CDR3 sequence is CSGRKLGPTFYEQYF.